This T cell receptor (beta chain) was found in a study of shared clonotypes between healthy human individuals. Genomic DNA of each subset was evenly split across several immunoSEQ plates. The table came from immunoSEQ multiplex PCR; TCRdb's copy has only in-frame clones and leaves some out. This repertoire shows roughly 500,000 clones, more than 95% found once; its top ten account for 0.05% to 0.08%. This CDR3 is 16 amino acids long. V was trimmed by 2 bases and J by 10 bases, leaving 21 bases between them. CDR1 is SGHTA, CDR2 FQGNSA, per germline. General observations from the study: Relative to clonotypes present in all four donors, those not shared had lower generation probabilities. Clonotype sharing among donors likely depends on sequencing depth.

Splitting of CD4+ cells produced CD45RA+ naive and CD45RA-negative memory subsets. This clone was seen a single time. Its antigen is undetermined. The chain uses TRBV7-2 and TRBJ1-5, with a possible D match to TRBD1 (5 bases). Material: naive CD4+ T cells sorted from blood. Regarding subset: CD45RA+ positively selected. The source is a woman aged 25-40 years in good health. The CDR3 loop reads CASSLRADTGYSPQHF. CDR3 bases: TGTGCCAGCAGCTTAAGAGCGGACACAGGATACAGCCCCCAGCATTTT.